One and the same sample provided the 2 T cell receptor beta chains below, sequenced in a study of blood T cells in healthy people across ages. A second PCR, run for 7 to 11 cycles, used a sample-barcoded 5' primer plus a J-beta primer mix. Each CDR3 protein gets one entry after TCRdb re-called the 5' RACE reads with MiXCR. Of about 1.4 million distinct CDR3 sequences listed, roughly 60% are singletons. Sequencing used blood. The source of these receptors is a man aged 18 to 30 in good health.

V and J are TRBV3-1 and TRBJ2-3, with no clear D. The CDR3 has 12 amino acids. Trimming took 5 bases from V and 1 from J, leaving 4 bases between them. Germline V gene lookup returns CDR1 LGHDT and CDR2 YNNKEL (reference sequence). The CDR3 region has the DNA TGTGCCAGCAGCTTGTGCACAGATACGCAGTATTTT. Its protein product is CASSLCTDTQYF.

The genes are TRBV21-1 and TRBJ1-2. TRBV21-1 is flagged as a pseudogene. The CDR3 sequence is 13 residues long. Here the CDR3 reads CASSKIGLGGYTF. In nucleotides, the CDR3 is TGTGCCAGCAGCAAAATAGGGTTAGGAGGCTACACCTTC.